The entry that follows covers one T cell receptor beta chain sequence. Its antigen remains unidentified. The data originate from a study of cytomegalovirus exposure and HLA in healthy donors. Broader study findings: Immune exposure information available was restricted to CMV serostatus. Later analysis demonstrated an association between a missense DCLRE1C variant and TCR beta V- and J-gene trimming.

The primer mix had 60 Vbeta and 13 Jbeta primers. Produced via immunoSEQ multiplex PCR; TCRdb's table is partial and in-frame only. This sample has under 250,000 clones, with around 76% found just once. The source is a man aged 35-49 years in good health and CMV-seropositive. Sequences were obtained from PBMCs.

CDR3: CAFSTNEKLFF. In DNA, the CDR3 is TGTGCCTTCTCAACTAATGAAAAACTGTTTTTT. The rearrangement uses TRBV30 and TRBJ1-4; D ambiguous. The V gene lost 7 bases and the J gene lost 0 bases, with 3 bases spanning the gap. The germline gives CDR1 GTSNPN, CDR2 SVGIG (reference sequence). CDR3 size: 11 residues.